This TCR beta chain was sequenced for a study of blood T cells in healthy people across ages. With regard to this clonotype: Its cognate antigen is unknown.

A second PCR of 7 to 11 cycles used a sample-barcoded 5' primer and a J-beta primer mix. TCRdb re-derived calls from the 5' RACE reads in MiXCR, one entry per CDR3 protein. The sample contains about 280,000 distinct CDR3 sequences, roughly 29% of which appear only once. General study findings and limits: Among T cells, TCR beta diversity per million cells dropped roughly linearly as age rose.

Germline lookup yields CDR1 DFQATT and CDR2 SNEGSKA (reference sequence). This CDR3 has 15 amino acids. Deletions cut 3 bases from V and 1 base from J, with 15 bases between. Peripheral blood was drawn, about 9.7 milliliters per donor. The source of this sequence is an older woman in good health. V is TRBV20-1 and J is TRBJ1-2, with D unresolved. The specimen sequenced was blood. The CDR3 bases are TGCAGTGCTAGTCCTAAGGGTCCCGTTAACTATGGCTACACCTTC. This translates into CSASPKGPVNYGYTF.